The 21 T cell receptor beta chains in this list originate from one sample, sequenced in a study of blood T cells in healthy people across ages. Using a J-beta primer mix together with a sample-barcoded 5' primer, a second PCR was run for roughly 6 to 12 cycles. TCRdb called the 5' RACE reads again in MiXCR, with one record for every CDR3 protein. The sample yields under 1,000,000 distinct CDR3 sequences, around 50% seen once. Sequenced input: blood. Receptors were obtained from a man at least 80 years old in good health.

This clonotype was counted between two and nine times. CDR3 coding DNA: TGCAGCGGAGCGAGGGGGGACTCCTACAATGAGCAGTTCTTC. Encoded protein: CSGARGDSYNEQFF. The rearrangement uses TRBV29-1 and TRBJ2-1, with D possibly called TRBD1 or TRBD2 (6 bases each). Trimming took 7 bases from V and 0 from J, leaving 13 bases between them. The germline gives CDR1 SQVTM, CDR2 ANQGSEA. The CDR3 extends over 14 amino acids.

The CDR3 DNA reads TGTGCCACCCACCCCGACGGACCACACTACGAGCAGTACTTC. Translating it yields CATHPDGPHYEQYF. The chain uses TRBV24-1 and TRBJ2-7, with D unresolved. Germline V CDR1 and CDR2: KGHDR, SFDVKD. Trimming removed 9 bases at V and 3 bases at J, with 17 bases between. There are 14 residues in the CDR3.

This clonotype was observed many times. The chain uses TRBV7-9 and TRBJ1-4; TRBD1 agrees at 9 bases. V lost 5 bases and J lost 4; bases outside the gene matches: 11. Germline CDR1 SEHNR, CDR2 FQNEAQ (reference sequence). CDR3 size: 17 residues. The CDR3 sequence is CASSPGQGGSNNEKLFF. DNA for the CDR3: TGTGCCAGCAGCCCGGGACAGGGAGGTTCAAATAATGAAAAACTGTTTTTT.

The rearrangement joins TRBV11-2 to TRBJ2-1; D may be TRBD1 or TRBD2 (5 bases each). The CDR3 runs 13 residues. Germline CDR1 and CDR2: SGHAT and FQNNGV. Trimming removed 5 bases from V and 8 bases from J, with 13 bases in between. Here the CDR3 DNA reads TGTGCCAGCAGCGGATACCGGGGCGATGAGCAGTTCTTC. Residues: CASSGYRGDEQFF.

V gene TRBV29-1 combines with J gene TRBJ2-5; D tentatively reads TRBD1 or TRBD2 (5 bases each). The CDR3 loop spans 14 amino acids. V was clipped by 3 bases and J by 5 bases, with 16 bases between them. In germline, CDR1 is SQVTM, CDR2 ANQGSEA. DNA for the CDR3: TGCAGCGTTGATGTTTTGAGGGGTGGGGAGACCCAGTACTTC. Protein sequence: CSVDVLRGGETQYF.

This clonotype was observed a single time. The V gene is TRBV29-1, the J gene TRBJ2-1; 10 nucleotides align to TRBD2. CDR3 size: 18 residues. The germline V gene has CDR1 SQVTM and CDR2 ANQGSEA. Losses at the gene ends were 4 bases for V and 0 bases for J; bases not matched to a gene: 12. The CDR3 protein is CSVVWASGGLSSYNEQFF. The CDR3 nucleotides read TGCAGCGTTGTCTGGGCTAGCGGGGGTCTAAGCTCCTACAATGAGCAGTTCTTC.

In this sample, this clonotype turned up a few times. This chain joins TRBV7-2 and TRBJ1-4; 9 bases align to TRBD1. The CDR3 is made up of 18 amino acids. The junction had 9 bases not matched to a gene; V was cut back by 2 bases and J by 2 bases. Germline CDR1 SGHTA, CDR2 FQGNSA. Here the CDR3 reads CASSLRGTGPSTNEKLFF. The CDR3 DNA reads TGTGCCAGCAGCTTACGAGGGACAGGGCCCAGTACTAATGAAAAACTGTTTTTT. The entire variable domain, with the rest obtained from reference TRBV7-2 and TRBJ1-4, is as follows: GAGVSQSPSNKVTEKGKDVELRCDPISGHTALYWYRQSLGQGLEFLIYFQGNSAPDKSGLPSDRFSAERTGGSVSTLTIQRTQQEDSAVYLCASSLRGTGPSTNEKLFFGSGTQLSVL.

The genes are TRBV28 and TRBJ1-2, with 7 bases aligning to TRBD1. The CDR3 is 15 amino acids. Per the germline V gene, CDR1 is MDHEN and CDR2 is SYDVKM. The V gene end was trimmed by 2 bases and the J gene end by 4 bases; junction bases not matched to a gene: 7. The CDR3 coding sequence is TGTGCCAGCAGTTTAACCCCGACAGGGACCTATGGCTACACCTTC. This codes for CASSLTPTGTYGYTF.

The rearrangement joins TRBV2 to TRBJ2-1, with TRBD2 matching over 8 bases. The CDR3 extends over 16 amino acids. Looked up from germline, CDR1 is SNHLY and CDR2 is FYNNEI. V was pared by 0 bases and J by 6 bases, with 7 bases of the junction left unmatched. CDR3 amino acids: CASSEAPGLGANEQFF. The CDR3 bases are TGTGCCAGCAGTGAAGCCCCGGGACTAGGGGCCAATGAGCAGTTCTTC.

This chain joins TRBV6-5 and TRBJ2-6; tentative D call: TRBD1 (5 bases). Germline CDR1 MNHEY, CDR2 SVGAGI. V was pared by 6 bases and J by 1 base, with 10 bases between. The CDR3 sequence is 15 residues long. This chain's CDR3 is CASSRQRSGANVLTF. Here the CDR3 DNA reads TGTGCCAGCAGCAGACAGAGATCTGGGGCCAACGTCCTGACTTTC.

This clonotype appeared a few times. This chain uses TRBV5-4 with TRBJ2-7, with 7 bases matching TRBD1. Trimming at V came to 6 bases and at J to 2 bases, leaving 8 bases not matched to a gene. Per the germline V gene, CDR1 is SGHNT and CDR2 is YYREEE (reference sequence). The CDR3 spans 14 residues. CDR3 in DNA: TGTGCCAGCAACTCGGACAGGAACACCTACGAGCAGTACTTC. This sequence encodes CASNSDRNTYEQYF.

This chain links TRBV6-4 with TRBJ2-1; D unclear. Germline V lookup: CDR1 MRHNA, CDR2 SNTAGT. The V end lost 1 base, the J end lost 10 bases, and 5 bases lay between the germline ends. CDR3 length: 11 residues. CDR3: CASSDFREQFF. The DNA for the CDR3 is TGTGCCAGCAGTGACTTCCGCGAGCAGTTCTTC.

V is TRBV5-1 and J is TRBJ1-2; 8 nucleotides align to TRBD1. Per the germline V gene, CDR1 is SGHRS and CDR2 is YFSETQ. With 6 bases clipped from V and 5 bases from J, the junction kept 6 bases outside the gene matches. The CDR3 loop spans 13 amino acids. For the CDR3, the DNA is TGCGCCAGCACCCTTGGGACAGGATATGGCTACACCTTC. It translates to CASTLGTGYGYTF.

This chain uses TRBV5-1 with TRBJ2-3; D remains ambiguous. The CDR3 has 12 residues. The V end was cut by 5 bases, the J end by 6 bases, with 10 bases between. Germline V gene lookup returns CDR1 SGHRS and CDR2 YFSETQ. DNA of the CDR3: TGCGCCAGCAGTATCCTAGATGATACGCAGTATTTT. Its protein is CASSILDDTQYF.

The rearrangement links TRBV11-2 to TRBJ2-3, with 7 bases lining up with TRBD1. This CDR3 has 15 amino acids. V lost 5 bases to trimming and J lost 4 bases; unmatched junction nucleotides: 9. Germline-derived CDR1 and CDR2 are SGHAT and FQNNGV. CDR3 coding DNA: TGTGCCAGCAGCGCATCCGGGACAGTGGCAGATACGCAGTATTTT. Translating gives CASSASGTVADTQYF.

The rearrangement joins TRBV20-1 to TRBJ2-5; D perhaps matches TRBD2 (6 bases). This CDR3 spans 12 amino acids. The germline CDR1 and CDR2 sequences are DFQATT and SNEGSKA (reference sequence). Between the trimmed V and J ends, which lost 1 base and 11 bases, there was a span of 14 bases. CDR3 sequence (DNA): TGCAGTGCTAGAGTCGACTGGGGGGAGCAGTACTTC. This codes for CSARVDWGEQYF.

This clonotype was seen a few times. CDR3 residues: CASRYSDNYEQYF. CDR3 in DNA: TGTGCCAGCAGATACTCAGACAACTACGAGCAGTACTTC. V and J are TRBV12-3 or TRBV12-4 and TRBJ2-7, with no clear D. The CDR3 has 13 residues. V was cut by 6 bases and J by 3 bases, with 12 bases left in between.

The rearrangement links TRBV14 to TRBJ1-6; D gene unclear. This CDR3 contains 14 residues. Trimming removed 1 base at V and 6 bases at J, with 7 bases between. The germline CDR1 and CDR2 sequences are SGHDN and FVKESK. The CDR3 sequence is CASSQGAINSPLHF. The CDR3 DNA is TGTGCCAGCAGCCAAGGAGCCATTAATTCACCCCTCCACTTT.

The chain is built from TRBV13 and TRBJ2-7; TRBD1 matches 7 bases. Trimming cost V 5 bases and J 2 bases; bases outside gene matches: 6. The CDR3 consists of 14 residues. Germline CDR1 reads PRHDT; CDR2 reads FYEKMQ (reference sequence). The CDR3 bases are TGTGCCAGCAGCCCTAGACAGGGCGCCTACGAGCAGTACTTC. Protein sequence: CASSPRQGAYEQYF.

This clonotype was detected many times. This chain joins TRBV28 and TRBJ2-4; the match to TRBD1 covers 10 bases. This CDR3 comprises 16 residues. The J segment lost 7 bases and the V segment lost 1 base, leaving 7 bases of the junction unmatched. Germline lookup yields CDR1 MDHEN and CDR2 SYDVKM. In nucleotides, the CDR3 is TGTGCCAGCAGTTTATTGGGACAGGGGATCGATAACATTCAGTACTTC. Translation gives CASSLLGQGIDNIQYF.

This chain links TRBV15 with TRBJ2-5; 8 bases agree with TRBD1. Trimming at V came to 0 bases and at J to 4 bases, leaving 7 bases not matched to a gene. The CDR3 sequence is 16 residues long. Germline values: CDR1 LNHNV, CDR2 YYDKDF (reference sequence). The CDR3 protein is CATSRDSQGAGETQYF. DNA of the CDR3: TGTGCCACCAGCAGAGATTCCCAGGGGGCCGGAGAGACCCAGTACTTC.